Below are 30 T cell receptor beta chains sequenced from a single sample in a study of control samples from healthy donors and cancer patients. Sequencing was performed with immunoSEQ multiplex PCR; in TCRdb, only in-frame clones are kept and a portion is missing. Found here are around 180,000 clones, 88% of them singletons; the top ten hold roughly 5.3%. The material sequenced was blood. Receptors originate from a woman in her twenties or thirties in good health.

This clone was recorded a few times. This chain links TRBV12-3 or TRBV12-4 with TRBJ1-2; D unresolved. The CDR3 runs to 13 residues. The V end was cut by 8 bases, the J end by 0 bases, with 10 bases between. The CDR3 sequence is CASSNGPNYGYTF. The CDR3 DNA sequence: TGTGCCAGCTCCAACGGACCTAACTATGGCTACACCTTC.

The J gene is TRBJ2-3, the V gene TRBV5-1; a weak D match, TRBD1 (6 bases). Trimming removed 0 bases at V and 0 bases at J, with 11 bases between. Germline CDR1 and CDR2: SGHRS and YFSETQ. This CDR3 has 16 residues. The CDR3 reads CASSLEGGESTDTQYF. The DNA of the CDR3 is TGCGCCAGCAGCTTGGAAGGGGGAGAAAGCACAGATACGCAGTATTTT. Complete variable domain (other parts from reference TRBV5-1 and TRBJ2-3): KAGVTQTPRYLIKTRGQQVTLSCSPISGHRSVSWYQQTPGQGLQFLFEYFSETQRNKGNFPGRFSGRQFSNSRSEMNVSTLELGDSALYLCASSLEGGESTDTQYFGPGTRLTVL.

The V call is TRBV5-6, the J call TRBJ1-2; weak D call: TRBD1 (5 bases). Per the germline V gene, CDR1 is SGHDT and CDR2 is YYEEEE. V lost 2 bases and J lost 0, with 20 bases in between. This CDR3 region has 18 residues. The CDR3 sequence: CASSFAGKAIWPNYGYTF. The CDR3 DNA sequence: TGTGCCAGCAGCTTCGCAGGGAAGGCGATATGGCCTAACTATGGCTACACCTTC.

The rearrangement uses TRBV28 and TRBJ2-3, with 8 nucleotides matching TRBD1. V was pared by 5 bases and J by 5 bases, with 6 bases of the junction left unmatched. CDR3 size: 14 residues. Germline V CDR1 and CDR2: MDHEN, SYDVKM. The DNA for the CDR3 is TGTGCCAGCAGTAGGGACAGGATCCAAGATACGCAGTATTTT. Translation gives CASSRDRIQDTQYF.

The V call is TRBV28, the J call TRBJ1-6; 7 nucleotides align to TRBD1. The CDR3 is 15 amino acids. With V trimmed by 6 bases and J by 5 bases, 7 bases remained unmatched. From germline, CDR1 is MDHEN and CDR2 SYDVKM. Written as DNA, the CDR3 is TGTGCCAGCAGCCCCACAGGGGAAGATAATTCACCCCTCCACTTT. Translation gives CASSPTGEDNSPLHF.

This chain joins TRBV19 and TRBJ1-1, with 7 bases fitting TRBD1. This CDR3 has 12 amino acids. Germline CDR1 reads LNHDA; CDR2 reads SQIVND (reference sequence). V dropped 6 bases and J dropped 5; count of bases not matched to a gene: 3. The CDR3 DNA reads TGTGCCAGTAGACCAGGGGGGACTGAAGCTTTCTTT. Translating it yields CASRPGGTEAFF.

In nucleotides, the CDR3 is TGTGCCAGCAGCCCGTACGGGACTTTGGGCGAGACCCAGTACTTC. Residues: CASSPYGTLGETQYF. The V call is TRBV11-3, the J call TRBJ2-5, with a weak D call TRBD2 (6 bases). There are 15 residues in the CDR3. Trimming removed 5 bases at V and 5 bases at J, with 18 bases between. The V gene's germline CDR1 is SGHNT and CDR2 YENEEA.

In its sample, this clone was seen once. The V and J genes are TRBV5-1 and TRBJ2-3, with 9 bases fitting TRBD1. CDR3 length: 16 residues. The germline gives CDR1 SGHRS, CDR2 YFSETQ. Trimming removed 3 bases from V and 6 bases from J; junction bases left unmatched: 11. CDR3 nucleotide sequence: TGCGCCAGCAGCTCCGGGGACAGGGAGGTTTACGATACGCAGTATTTT. It encodes CASSSGDREVYDTQYF. Using reference TRBV5-1 and TRBJ2-3 for the parts outside the CDR3, the full variable domain is KAGVTQTPRYLIKTRGQQVTLSCSPISGHRSVSWYQQTPGQGLQFLFEYFSETQRNKGNFPGRFSGRQFSNSRSEMNVSTLELGDSALYLCASSSGDREVYDTQYFGPGTRLTVL.

The J gene is TRBJ2-2, the V gene TRBV5-4; TRBD2 matches 7 bases. Trimming removed 6 bases from V and 1 base from J; junction bases left unmatched: 3. The CDR3 totals 14 residues. Germline CDR1 SGHNT, CDR2 YYREEE (reference sequence). Here the CDR3 reads CASKPGGNTGELFF. CDR3 in DNA: TGTGCCAGCAAACCGGGGGGGAACACCGGGGAGCTGTTTTTT. Supplemented by reference TRBV5-4 and TRBJ2-2, the full variable domain reads ETGVTQSPTHLIKTRGQQVTLRCSSQSGHNTVSWYQQALGQGPQFIFQYYREEENGRGNFPPRFSGLQFPNYSSELNVNALELDDSALYLCASKPGGNTGELFFGEGSRLTVL.

The gene calls are TRBV29-1 and TRBJ1-2; D may be TRBD1 (6 bases). Trimming removed 2 bases at V and 6 bases at J, with 13 bases between. The CDR3 loop spans 13 amino acids. Germline CDR1 reads SQVTM; CDR2 reads ANQGSEA. The CDR3 sequence is CSVERGVGNGYTF. CDR3 coding DNA: TGCAGCGTTGAAAGGGGGGTGGGCAATGGCTACACCTTC.

This clone was recorded only once. The chain combines TRBV2 with TRBJ1-1; no definite D call. This CDR3 is 11 amino acids long. Trimming stripped 6 bases from V and 8 bases from J, with 10 bases between. Looked up from germline, CDR1 is SNHLY and CDR2 is FYNNEI. The CDR3 region is CASRLRNEAFF. As DNA, the CDR3 is TGTGCCAGCAGACTCAGGAACGAAGCTTTCTTT.

J is TRBJ2-2 and V is TRBV5-4; D is unresolved. This CDR3 has 12 amino acids. Per the germline V gene, CDR1 is SGHNT and CDR2 is YYREEE (reference sequence). Between the trimmed V and J ends, which lost 4 bases and 1 base, there was a span of 2 bases. The chain's CDR3 is CASSQNTGELFF. The CDR3 coding sequence is TGTGCCAGCAGCCAGAACACCGGGGAGCTGTTTTTT.

V and J are TRBV6-5 and TRBJ2-1; 7 bases agree with TRBD1. The J segment lost 3 bases and the V segment lost 6 bases, leaving 8 bases of the junction unmatched. Germline loops: CDR1 MNHEY, CDR2 SVGAGI. This CDR3 is built from 15 residues. The CDR3 is CASSPGGLVYNEQFF. CDR3 DNA: TGTGCCAGCAGCCCAGGGGGTCTCGTCTACAATGAGCAGTTCTTC.

The chain combines TRBV29-1 with TRBJ2-6; weak D call: TRBD1 (5 bases). The CDR3 extends over 15 amino acids. The V and J ends lost 2 bases and 0 bases respectively, with 8 bases between them. Per the germline V gene, CDR1 is SQVTM and CDR2 is ANQGSEA. Here the CDR3 DNA reads TGCAGCGTTGAATTCGACAGCTCTGGGGCCAACGTCCTGACTTTC. It codes for CSVEFDSSGANVLTF.

This chain connects TRBV5-8 to TRBJ2-1, with 7 bases matching TRBD2. CDR1 SGHTS and CDR2 YDEGEE come from the germline V gene. This CDR3 contains 18 residues. Trimming at V came to 1 base and at J to 5 bases, leaving 15 bases not matched to a gene. CDR3 residues: CASSLRPGVAGLNNEQFF. The CDR3 nucleotides read TGTGCCAGCAGCTTGAGACCCGGGGTAGCGGGCTTGAACAATGAGCAGTTCTTC. Full variable domain (remainder filled in from reference TRBV5-8 and TRBJ2-1): EAGVTQSPTHLIKTRGQQATLRCSPISGHTSVYWYQQALGLGLQFLLWYDEGEERNRGNFPPRFSGRQFPNYSSELNVNALELEDSALYLCASSLRPGVAGLNNEQFFGPGTRLTVL.

The chain has TRBV6-1 and TRBJ2-7; maybe TRBD2 (5 bases). Trimming left V 3 bases short and J 0 bases short, with 9 bases between. Germline values: CDR1 MNHNS, CDR2 SASEGT. This CDR3 is 14 amino acids long. The CDR3 DNA reads TGTGCCAGCAGTGAGGTGGGGAGCTCCTACGAGCAGTACTTC. Translation: CASSEVGSSYEQYF.

The J gene is TRBJ1-2, the V gene TRBV24-1; no definite D call. V was pared by 4 bases and J by 2 bases, with 13 bases between. The CDR3 is 15 residues long. From germline, CDR1 is KGHDR and CDR2 SFDVKD. The CDR3 reads CATSESGIQNYGYTF. The CDR3, as DNA: TGTGCCACCAGTGAAAGCGGGATACAGAACTATGGCTACACCTTC.

The rearrangement joins TRBV10-1 to TRBJ2-5, with no clear D. Germline V gene sequence: CDR1 WNHNN, CDR2 SYGVQD (reference sequence). The ends were cut back, 4 bases at V and 1 base at J, with 7 bases in the middle. The CDR3 runs to 13 residues. The CDR3 region is CASSGTVQETQYF. In nucleotides, the CDR3 is TGCGCCAGCAGTGGGACGGTCCAAGAGACCCAGTACTTC.

This clone appeared once. CDR3 loop: CASSLPSSSYNEQFF. CDR3 nucleotide sequence: TGCGCCAGCAGCTTGCCATCGAGCTCCTACAATGAGCAGTTCTTC. The V call is TRBV5-1, the J call TRBJ2-1; D not certain. Germline loops: CDR1 SGHRS, CDR2 YFSETQ. CDR3 length: 15 residues. Trimming removed 1 base at V and 0 bases at J, with 8 bases between.

V gene TRBV2 combines with J gene TRBJ1-4, with TRBD1 matching over 8 bases. CDR1 is SNHLY, CDR2 FYNNEI, per germline. This CDR3 region has 12 residues. Trimming cost V 7 bases and J 8 bases; bases outside gene matches: 3. The DNA for the CDR3 is TGTGCCAGCAAGAGGACAGGGGAAAAACTGTTTTTT. It codes for CASKRTGEKLFF.

The genes are TRBV7-9 and TRBJ2-1; TRBD2 matches 12 bases. The CDR3 contains 18 residues. J was trimmed by 5 bases and V by 1 base; bases with no gene match: 9. Germline lookup yields CDR1 SEHNR and CDR2 FQNEAQ (reference sequence). CDR3 region: CASSLVGPLAGGHNEQFF. The CDR3 nucleotides read TGTGCCAGCAGCTTAGTGGGCCCCCTAGCGGGAGGGCACAATGAGCAGTTCTTC.

The rearrangement links TRBV30 to TRBJ1-3; 9 bases match TRBD1. Germline lookup yields CDR1 GTSNPN and CDR2 SVGIG (reference sequence). The junction had 10 bases not matched to a gene; V was cut back by 7 bases and J by 3 bases. There are 15 residues in the CDR3. The CDR3, as DNA: TGTGCCTCAAAACCGGGACAGGGCATTGGAAACACCATATATTTT. Translation: CASKPGQGIGNTIYF.

The V and J genes are TRBV12-3 or TRBV12-4 and TRBJ2-7; possibly TRBD2 for D (6 bases). The CDR3 sequence is 13 residues long. V lost 3 bases and J lost 4, with 10 bases in between. The CDR3 bases are TGTGCCAGCAGTTTTGGGGAGGCGTACGAGCAGTACTTC. Translating gives CASSFGEAYEQYF.

This chain uses TRBV12-3 or TRBV12-4 with TRBJ2-5, with 7 bases that match TRBD1. J lost 5 bases, V lost 9 bases, and 9 bases had no gene match. This CDR3 region has 13 residues. CDR3 sequence (DNA): TGTGCCAGTTCTGACAGGGTAGGGGAGACCCAGTACTTC. This encodes CASSDRVGETQYF.

The gene calls are TRBV6-5 and TRBJ1-6, with D maybe TRBD1 (5 bases). The germline CDR1 and CDR2 sequences are MNHEY and SVGAGI. V lost 6 bases and J lost 10, with 10 bases in between. The CDR3 has 12 amino acids. The CDR3 DNA sequence: TGTGCCAGCAGCAGGGTGGGATCACCCCTCCACTTT. It translates to CASSRVGSPLHF.

The chain is built from TRBV6-5 and TRBJ1-2; D is possibly TRBD1 (5 bases). The germline V and J ends were trimmed by 8 bases and 2 bases, with 15 bases remaining between them. The CDR3 is 14 amino acids. In germline, CDR1 is MNHEY, CDR2 SVGAGI. In DNA, the CDR3 is TGTGCCAGCCTTCGGGGAGGGGCCAACTATGGCTACACCTTC. Amino acids: CASLRGGANYGYTF.

V usage is TRBV19 and J usage is TRBJ1-5; 7 bases match TRBD1. CDR1 and CDR2 (germline): LNHDA, SQIVND (reference sequence). Trimming took 7 bases from V and 2 from J; bases not matched to a gene: 5. There are 14 residues in the CDR3. CDR3 loop: CASTKGTGNQPQHF. The CDR3 coding sequence is TGTGCCAGTACCAAAGGGACAGGCAATCAGCCCCAGCATTTT.

The V call is TRBV19, the J call TRBJ2-5, with D maybe TRBD1 (6 bases). V was trimmed by 5 bases and J by 5 bases, leaving 21 bases between them. This CDR3 contains 16 residues. CDR1 and CDR2 from the germline V gene are LNHDA and SQIVND (reference sequence). The CDR3 is CASSVTYRARRETQYF. The CDR3 DNA reads TGTGCCAGTAGTGTAACTTACAGGGCTCGTCGGGAGACCCAGTACTTC.

The chain recombines TRBV3-1 (or the pseudogene TRBV3-2) with TRBJ2-7; 12 nucleotides agree with TRBD1. The V gene end was trimmed by 5 bases and the J gene end by 0 bases; junction bases not matched to a gene: 11. Germline CDR1 and CDR2: LGHDT and YNNKEL (reference sequence). This CDR3 comprises 18 residues. The DNA of the CDR3 is TGTGCCAGCAGCTACCGGGACAGGGGGCCCATAACCTCCTACGAGCAGTACTTC. Amino acid sequence: CASSYRDRGPITSYEQYF.

The chain employs TRBV25-1 and TRBJ2-3, with 14 bases fitting TRBD2. Germline V lookup: CDR1 MGHDK, CDR2 SYGVNS. The CDR3 has 16 residues. V dropped 4 bases and J dropped 6; count of bases not matched to a gene: 6. The CDR3 DNA reads TGTGCCAGCAGTGCCCCGACTAGCGGGGGGGACGATACGCAGTATTTT. As protein: CASSAPTSGGDDTQYF.